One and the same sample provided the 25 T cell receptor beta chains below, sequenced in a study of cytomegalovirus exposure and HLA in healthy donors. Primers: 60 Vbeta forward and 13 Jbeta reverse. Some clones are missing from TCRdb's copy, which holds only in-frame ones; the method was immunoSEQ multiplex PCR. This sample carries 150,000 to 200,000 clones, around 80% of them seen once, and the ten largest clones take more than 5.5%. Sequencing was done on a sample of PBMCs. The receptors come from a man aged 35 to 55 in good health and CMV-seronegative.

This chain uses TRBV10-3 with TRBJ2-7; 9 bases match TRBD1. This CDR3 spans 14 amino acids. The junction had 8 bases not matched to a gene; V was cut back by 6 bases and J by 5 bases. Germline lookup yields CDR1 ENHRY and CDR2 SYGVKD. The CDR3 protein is CAIRTDRGNNEQYF. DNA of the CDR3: TGTGCCATCAGAACGGACAGGGGAAATAACGAGCAGTACTTC.

CDR3 nucleotide sequence: TGTGCCAGCAGTGGGCCCTTCCGTCACGAGCAGTACTTC. It translates to CASSGPFRHEQYF. The chain recombines TRBV5-6 with TRBJ2-7; no clear D. V lost 5 bases and J 5 bases, leaving 14 bases between the germline ends. There are 13 residues in the CDR3. Germline V gene data show CDR1 as SGHDT and CDR2 as YYEEEE.

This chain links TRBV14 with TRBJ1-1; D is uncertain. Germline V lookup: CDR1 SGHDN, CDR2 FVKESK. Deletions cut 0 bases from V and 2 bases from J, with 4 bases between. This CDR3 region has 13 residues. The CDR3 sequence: CASSQEYNTEAFF. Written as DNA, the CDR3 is TGTGCCAGCAGCCAAGAATATAACACTGAAGCTTTCTTT.

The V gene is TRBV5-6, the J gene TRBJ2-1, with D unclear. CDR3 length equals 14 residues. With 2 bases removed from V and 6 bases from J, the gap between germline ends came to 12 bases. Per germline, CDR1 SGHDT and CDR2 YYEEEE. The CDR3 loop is CASSLPSKSNEQFF. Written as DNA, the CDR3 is TGTGCCAGCAGCTTACCTTCTAAAAGCAATGAGCAGTTCTTC.

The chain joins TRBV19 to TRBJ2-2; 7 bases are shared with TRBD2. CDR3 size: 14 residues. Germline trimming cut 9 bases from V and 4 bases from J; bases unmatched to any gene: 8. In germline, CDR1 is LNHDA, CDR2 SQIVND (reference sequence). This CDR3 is CASRLTSVTGELFF. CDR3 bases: TGTGCCAGCAGATTAACTAGCGTCACCGGGGAGCTGTTTTTT.

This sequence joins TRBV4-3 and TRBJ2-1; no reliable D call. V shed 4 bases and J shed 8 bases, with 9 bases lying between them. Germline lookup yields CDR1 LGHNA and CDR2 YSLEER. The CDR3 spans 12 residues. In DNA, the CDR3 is TGCGCCAGCAGCCCCCCCTCCGATGAGCAGTTCTTC. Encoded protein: CASSPPSDEQFF.

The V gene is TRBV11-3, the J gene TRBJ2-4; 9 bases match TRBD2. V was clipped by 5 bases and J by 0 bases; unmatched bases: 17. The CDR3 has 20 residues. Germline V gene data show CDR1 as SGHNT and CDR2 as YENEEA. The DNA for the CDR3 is TGTGCCAGCAGCCCCCGCGGGAAGGGAGCGGGAGGACCAGCCAAAAACATTCAGTACTTC. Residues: CASSPRGKGAGGPAKNIQYF.

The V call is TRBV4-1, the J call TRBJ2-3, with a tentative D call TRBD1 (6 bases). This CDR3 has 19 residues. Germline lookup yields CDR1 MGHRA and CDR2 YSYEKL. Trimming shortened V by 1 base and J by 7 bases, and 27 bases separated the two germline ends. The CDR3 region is CASSQVFLDSVSASYTQYF. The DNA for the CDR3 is TGCGCCAGCAGCCAAGTGTTTTTGGACAGCGTTTCGGCTTCCTATACGCAGTATTTT.

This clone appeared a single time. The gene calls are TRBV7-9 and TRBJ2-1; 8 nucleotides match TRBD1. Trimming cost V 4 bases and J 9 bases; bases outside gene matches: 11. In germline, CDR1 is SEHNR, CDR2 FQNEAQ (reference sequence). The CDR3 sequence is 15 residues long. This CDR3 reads CASSSRTGLNGEQFF. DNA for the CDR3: TGTGCCAGCAGCTCCAGGACAGGGTTAAACGGTGAGCAGTTCTTC.

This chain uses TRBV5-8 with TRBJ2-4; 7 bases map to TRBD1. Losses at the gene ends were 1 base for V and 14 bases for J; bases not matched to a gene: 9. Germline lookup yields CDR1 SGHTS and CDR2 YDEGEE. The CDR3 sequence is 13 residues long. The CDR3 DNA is TGTGCCAGCAGCTTGTTGCAGGGGGTTATGGAGTACTTC. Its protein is CASSLLQGVMEYF.

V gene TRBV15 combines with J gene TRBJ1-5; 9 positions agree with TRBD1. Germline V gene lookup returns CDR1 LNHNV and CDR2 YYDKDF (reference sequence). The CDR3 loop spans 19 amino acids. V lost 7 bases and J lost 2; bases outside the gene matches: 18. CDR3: CATTERTGVRGYGNQPQHF. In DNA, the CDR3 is TGTGCCACCACGGAGAGGACAGGGGTGAGAGGGTATGGCAATCAGCCCCAGCATTTT. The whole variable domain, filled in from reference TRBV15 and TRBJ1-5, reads DAMVIQNPRYQVTQFGKPVTLSCSQTLNHNVMYWYQQKSSQAPKLLFHYYDKDFNNEADTPDNFQSRRPNTSFCFLDIRSPGLGDTAMYLCATTERTGVRGYGNQPQHFGDGTRLSIL.

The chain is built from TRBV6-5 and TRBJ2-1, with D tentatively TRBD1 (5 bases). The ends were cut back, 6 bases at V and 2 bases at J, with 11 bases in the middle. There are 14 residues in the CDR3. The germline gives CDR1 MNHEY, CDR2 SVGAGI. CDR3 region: CASRGAGPYNEQFF. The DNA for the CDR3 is TGTGCCAGCAGAGGGGCCGGGCCCTACAATGAGCAGTTCTTC.

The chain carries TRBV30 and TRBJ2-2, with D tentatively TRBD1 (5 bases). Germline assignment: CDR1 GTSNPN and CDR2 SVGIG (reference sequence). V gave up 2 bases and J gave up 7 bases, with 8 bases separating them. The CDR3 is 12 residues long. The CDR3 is CAWSIGDGELFF. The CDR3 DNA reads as TGTGCCTGGAGTATAGGGGACGGGGAGCTGTTTTTT.

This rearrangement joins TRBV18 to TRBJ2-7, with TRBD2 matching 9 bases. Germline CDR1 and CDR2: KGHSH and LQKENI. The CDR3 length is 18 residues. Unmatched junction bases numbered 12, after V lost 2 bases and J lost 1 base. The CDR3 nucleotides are TGTGCCAGCTCACCAATACCAGCAGGGACTAGCTTTTCCTACGAGCAGTACTTC. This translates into CASSPIPAGTSFSYEQYF.

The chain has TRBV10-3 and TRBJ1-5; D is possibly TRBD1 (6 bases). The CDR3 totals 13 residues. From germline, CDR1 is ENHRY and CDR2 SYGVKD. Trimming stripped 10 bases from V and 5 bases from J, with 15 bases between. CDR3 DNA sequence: TGTGCCACCACTCCGGGGGGCTATCAGCCCCAGCATTTT. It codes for CATTPGGYQPQHF.

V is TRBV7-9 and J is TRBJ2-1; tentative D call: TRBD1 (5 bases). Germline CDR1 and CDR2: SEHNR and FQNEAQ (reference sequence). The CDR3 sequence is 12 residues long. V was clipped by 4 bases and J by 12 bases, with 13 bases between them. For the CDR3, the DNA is TGTGCCAGCAGCTCCGCCCTAAGGGGGCAGTTCTTC. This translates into CASSSALRGQFF.

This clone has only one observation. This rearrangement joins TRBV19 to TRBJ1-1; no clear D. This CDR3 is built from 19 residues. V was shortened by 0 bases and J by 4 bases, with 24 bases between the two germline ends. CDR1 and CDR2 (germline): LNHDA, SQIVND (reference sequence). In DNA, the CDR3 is TGTGCCAGTAGTATAGACGGGAGGGCAGCGGTCCTTACGGGCACTGAAGCTTTCTTT. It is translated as CASSIDGRAAVLTGTEAFF.

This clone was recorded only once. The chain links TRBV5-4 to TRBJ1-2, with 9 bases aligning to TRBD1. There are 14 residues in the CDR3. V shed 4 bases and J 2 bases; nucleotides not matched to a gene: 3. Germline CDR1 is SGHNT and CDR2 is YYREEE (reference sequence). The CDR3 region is CASSPGQGNYGYTF. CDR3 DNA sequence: TGTGCCAGCAGCCCGGGACAGGGAAACTATGGCTACACCTTC.

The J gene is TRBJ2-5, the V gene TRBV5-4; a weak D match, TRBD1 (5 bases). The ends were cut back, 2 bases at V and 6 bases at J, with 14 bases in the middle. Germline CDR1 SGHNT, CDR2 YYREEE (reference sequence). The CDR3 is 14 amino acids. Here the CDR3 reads CASSFRQGTKTQYF. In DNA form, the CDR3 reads TGTGCCAGCAGCTTTCGGCAGGGCACAAAGACCCAGTACTTC.

This CDR3 is CASSQTQETQYF. The CDR3 nucleotides read TGCGCCAGCAGCCAGACTCAAGAGACCCAGTACTTC. The chain combines TRBV5-1 with TRBJ2-5, with D unresolved. Germline values: CDR1 SGHRS, CDR2 YFSETQ. V was pared by 4 bases and J by 2 bases, with 6 bases between. This CDR3 contains 12 residues.

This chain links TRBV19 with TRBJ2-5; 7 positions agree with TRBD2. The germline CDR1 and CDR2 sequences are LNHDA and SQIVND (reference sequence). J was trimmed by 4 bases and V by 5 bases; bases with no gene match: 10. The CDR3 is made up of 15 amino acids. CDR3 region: CASSPLAGRAETQYF. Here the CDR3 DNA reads TGTGCCAGTAGTCCTCTGGCGGGGAGGGCAGAGACCCAGTACTTC.

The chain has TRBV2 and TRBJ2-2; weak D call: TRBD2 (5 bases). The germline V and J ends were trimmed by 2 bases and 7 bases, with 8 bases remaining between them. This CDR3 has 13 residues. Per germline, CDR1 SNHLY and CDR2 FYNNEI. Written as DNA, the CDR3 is TGTGCCAGCAGTGAAAGGGAGATCGGGGAGCTGTTTTTT. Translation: CASSEREIGELFF.

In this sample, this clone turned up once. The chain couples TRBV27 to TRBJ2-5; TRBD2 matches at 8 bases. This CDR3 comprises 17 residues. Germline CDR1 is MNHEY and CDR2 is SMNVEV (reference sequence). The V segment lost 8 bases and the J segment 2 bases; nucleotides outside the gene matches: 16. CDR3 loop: CASAYLQSGTRQETQYF. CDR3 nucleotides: TGTGCCAGCGCCTACCTCCAAAGTGGGACTAGACAAGAGACCCAGTACTTC.

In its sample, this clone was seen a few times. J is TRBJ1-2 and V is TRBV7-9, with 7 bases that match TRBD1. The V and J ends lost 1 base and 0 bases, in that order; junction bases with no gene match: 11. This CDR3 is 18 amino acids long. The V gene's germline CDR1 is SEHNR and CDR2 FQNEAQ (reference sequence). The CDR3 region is CASSLEDRNPLANYGYTF. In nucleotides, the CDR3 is TGTGCCAGCAGCTTAGAGGACAGGAACCCACTAGCTAACTATGGCTACACCTTC.

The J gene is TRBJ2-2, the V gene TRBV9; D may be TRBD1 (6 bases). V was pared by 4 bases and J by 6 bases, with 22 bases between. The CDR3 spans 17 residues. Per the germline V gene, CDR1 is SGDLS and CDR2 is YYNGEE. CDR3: CASSILPQGSMAGELFF. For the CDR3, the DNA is TGTGCCAGCAGCATCTTACCACAGGGTTCGATGGCCGGGGAGCTGTTTTTT.